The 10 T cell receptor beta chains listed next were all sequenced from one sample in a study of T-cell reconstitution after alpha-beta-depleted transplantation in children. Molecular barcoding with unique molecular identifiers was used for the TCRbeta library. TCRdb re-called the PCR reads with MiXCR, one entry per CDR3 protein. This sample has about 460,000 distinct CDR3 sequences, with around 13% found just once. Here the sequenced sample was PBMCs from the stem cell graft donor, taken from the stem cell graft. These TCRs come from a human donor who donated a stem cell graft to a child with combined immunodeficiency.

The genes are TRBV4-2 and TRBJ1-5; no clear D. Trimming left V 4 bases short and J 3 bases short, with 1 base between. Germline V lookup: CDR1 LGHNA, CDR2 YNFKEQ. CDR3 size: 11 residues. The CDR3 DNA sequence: TGTGCCAGCAGCCCCAATCAGCCCCAGCATTTT. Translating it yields CASSPNQPQHF.

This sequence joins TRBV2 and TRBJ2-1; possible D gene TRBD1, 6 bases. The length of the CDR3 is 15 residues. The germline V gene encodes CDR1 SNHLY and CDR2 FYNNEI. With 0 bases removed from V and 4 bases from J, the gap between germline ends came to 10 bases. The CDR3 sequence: CASSEAGAEYNEQFF. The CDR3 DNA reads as TGTGCCAGCAGTGAAGCGGGGGCAGAGTACAATGAGCAGTTCTTC.

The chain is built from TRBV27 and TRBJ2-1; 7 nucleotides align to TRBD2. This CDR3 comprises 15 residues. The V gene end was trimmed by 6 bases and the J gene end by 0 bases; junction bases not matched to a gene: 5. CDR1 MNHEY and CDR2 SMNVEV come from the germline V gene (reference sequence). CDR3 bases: TGTGCCAGCAGACGGGAGGTCAGCTCCTACAATGAGCAGTTCTTC. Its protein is CASRREVSSYNEQFF.

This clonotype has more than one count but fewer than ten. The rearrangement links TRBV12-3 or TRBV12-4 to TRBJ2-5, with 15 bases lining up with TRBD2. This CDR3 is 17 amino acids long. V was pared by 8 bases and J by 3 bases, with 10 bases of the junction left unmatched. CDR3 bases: TGTGCCAGCGCGGCCACGGGACTAGCGGGGGGAAAAGAGACCCAGTACTTC. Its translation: CASAATGLAGGKETQYF.

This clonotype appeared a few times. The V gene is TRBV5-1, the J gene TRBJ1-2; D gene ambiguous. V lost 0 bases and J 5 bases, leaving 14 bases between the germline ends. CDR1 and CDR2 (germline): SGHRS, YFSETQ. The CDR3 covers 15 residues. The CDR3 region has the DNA TGCGCCAGCAGCTTGGGAAATACCCCTGGGTATGGCTACACCTTC. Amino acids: CASSLGNTPGYGYTF.

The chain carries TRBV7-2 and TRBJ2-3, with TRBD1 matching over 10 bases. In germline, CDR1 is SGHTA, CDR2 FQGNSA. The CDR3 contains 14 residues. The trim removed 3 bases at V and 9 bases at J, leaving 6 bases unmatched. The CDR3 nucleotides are TGTGCCAGCAGCTTGCCCCGGACAGGGGGGACGCAGTATTTT. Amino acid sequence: CASSLPRTGGTQYF.

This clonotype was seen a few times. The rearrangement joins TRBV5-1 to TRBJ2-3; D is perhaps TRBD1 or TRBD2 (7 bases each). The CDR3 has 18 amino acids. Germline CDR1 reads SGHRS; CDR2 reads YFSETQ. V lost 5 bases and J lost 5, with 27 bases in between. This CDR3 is CASSHLRGGGQGQDTQYF. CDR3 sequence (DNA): TGCGCCAGCAGTCATCTCCGGGGAGGGGGCCAAGGGCAAGATACGCAGTATTTT.

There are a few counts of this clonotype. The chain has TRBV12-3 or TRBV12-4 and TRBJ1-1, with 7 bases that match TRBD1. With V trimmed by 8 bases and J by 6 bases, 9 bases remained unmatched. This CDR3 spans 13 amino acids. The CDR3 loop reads CASGWDRLSEAFF. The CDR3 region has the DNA TGTGCCAGCGGGTGGGACAGACTCTCTGAAGCTTTCTTT.

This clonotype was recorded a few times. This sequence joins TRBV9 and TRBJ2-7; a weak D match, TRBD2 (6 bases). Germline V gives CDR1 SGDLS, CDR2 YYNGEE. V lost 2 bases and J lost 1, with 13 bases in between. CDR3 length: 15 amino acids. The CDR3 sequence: CASSVGGEPSYEQYF. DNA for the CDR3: TGTGCCAGCAGCGTTGGCGGGGAGCCATCCTACGAGCAGTACTTC.

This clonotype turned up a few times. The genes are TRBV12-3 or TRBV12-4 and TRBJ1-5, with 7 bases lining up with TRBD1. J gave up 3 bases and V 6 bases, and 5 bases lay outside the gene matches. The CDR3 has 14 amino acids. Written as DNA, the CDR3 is TGTGCCAGCAGCATGGGACAGATCAATCAGCCCCAGCATTTT. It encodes CASSMGQINQPQHF.